This TCR beta chain was found in a study of Ad26.COV2.S vaccination and SARS-CoV-2 variants. Study details: In the COV1001 trial, the donor was in the Ad26.COV2.S arm. The study, taken as a whole, reports: Individuals receiving vaccine had higher spike-specific TCR breadth than placebo recipients did.

Treatment: roughly 18 received Ad26.COV2.S at low or high dose, single or two shots; roughly five received placebo; per-sample allocation not given. Collection of samples fell on day 63 after the first vaccine or placebo injection. Ad26.COV2.S expressed prefusion-stabilized spike from the original Wuhan strain. The CDR3 spans 15 residues. Germline CDR1 reads SEHNR; CDR2 reads FQNEAQ (reference sequence). The trim removed 6 bases at V and 2 bases at J, leaving 6 bases unmatched. Regarding this clone: Its antigen remains unknown.

The protocol was immunoSEQ multiplex PCR, while the TCRdb copy is restricted to in-frame clones and leaves out a portion. The repertoire consists of 300,000 to 400,000 clones, with about nine tenths occurring once and the leading ten covering more than 3%. The starting material was peripheral blood, obtained in a trial of Ad26.COV2.S vaccine versus placebo. This sequence was found in a person between 18 and 65 years old who received the Ad26.COV2.S COVID-19 vaccine or a placebo. The gene calls are TRBV7-9 and TRBJ1-5; the match to TRBD1 covers 8 bases. The CDR3 loop is CASSLDRVGNQPQHF. The CDR3, as DNA: TGTGCCAGCAGTCTGGACAGGGTAGGCAATCAGCCCCAGCATTTT.